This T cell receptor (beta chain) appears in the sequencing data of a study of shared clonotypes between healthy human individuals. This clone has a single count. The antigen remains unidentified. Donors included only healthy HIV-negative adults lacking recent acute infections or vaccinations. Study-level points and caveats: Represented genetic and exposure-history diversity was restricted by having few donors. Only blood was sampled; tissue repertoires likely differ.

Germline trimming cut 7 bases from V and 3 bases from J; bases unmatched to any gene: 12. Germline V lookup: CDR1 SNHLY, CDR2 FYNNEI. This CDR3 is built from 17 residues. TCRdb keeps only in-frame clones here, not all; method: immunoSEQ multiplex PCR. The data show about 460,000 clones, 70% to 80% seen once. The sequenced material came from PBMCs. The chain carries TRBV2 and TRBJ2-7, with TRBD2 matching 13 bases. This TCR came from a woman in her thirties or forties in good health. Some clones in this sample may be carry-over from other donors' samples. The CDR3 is CASIKGRTSGSFYEQYF. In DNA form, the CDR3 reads TGTGCCAGCATCAAGGGCCGGACTAGCGGGAGTTTCTACGAGCAGTACTTC.